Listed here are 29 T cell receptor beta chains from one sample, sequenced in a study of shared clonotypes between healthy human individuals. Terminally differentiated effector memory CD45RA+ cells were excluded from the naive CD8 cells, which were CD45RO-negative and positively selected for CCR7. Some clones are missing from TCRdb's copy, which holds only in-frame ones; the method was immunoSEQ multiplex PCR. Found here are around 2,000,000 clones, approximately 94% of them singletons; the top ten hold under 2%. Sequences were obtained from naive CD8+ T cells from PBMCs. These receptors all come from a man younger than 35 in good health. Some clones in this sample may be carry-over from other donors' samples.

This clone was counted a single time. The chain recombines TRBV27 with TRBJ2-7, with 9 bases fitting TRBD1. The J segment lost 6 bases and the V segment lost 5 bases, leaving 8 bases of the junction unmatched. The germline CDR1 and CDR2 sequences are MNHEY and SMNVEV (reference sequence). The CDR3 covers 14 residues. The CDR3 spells CASSPQGTGLEQYF. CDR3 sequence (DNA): TGTGCCAGCAGTCCCCAAGGGACAGGGCTCGAGCAGTACTTC.

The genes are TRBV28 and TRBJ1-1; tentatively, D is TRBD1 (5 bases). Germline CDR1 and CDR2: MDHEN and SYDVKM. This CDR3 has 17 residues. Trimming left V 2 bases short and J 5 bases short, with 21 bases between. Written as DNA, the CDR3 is TGTGCCAGCAGTTTAAGGGGCTCCCCTGTGCTGGGGACTGAAGCTTTCTTT. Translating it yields CASSLRGSPVLGTEAFF.

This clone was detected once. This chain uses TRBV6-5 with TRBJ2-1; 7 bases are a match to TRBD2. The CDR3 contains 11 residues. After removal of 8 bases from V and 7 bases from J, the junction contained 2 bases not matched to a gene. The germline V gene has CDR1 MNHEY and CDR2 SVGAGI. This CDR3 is CASLGGNEQFF. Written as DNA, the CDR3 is TGTGCCAGCTTGGGAGGGAATGAGCAGTTCTTC.

The CDR3 nucleotides are TGTGCCAGCAGCCAGACGCGGGGAAACACAGATACGCAGTATTTT. Translation gives CASSQTRGNTDTQYF. V gene TRBV4-2 combines with J gene TRBJ2-3, with D possibly matching TRBD2 (6 bases). Germline assignment: CDR1 LGHNA and CDR2 YNFKEQ. The length of the CDR3 is 15 residues. V lost 3 bases and J 2 bases, leaving 12 bases between the germline ends.

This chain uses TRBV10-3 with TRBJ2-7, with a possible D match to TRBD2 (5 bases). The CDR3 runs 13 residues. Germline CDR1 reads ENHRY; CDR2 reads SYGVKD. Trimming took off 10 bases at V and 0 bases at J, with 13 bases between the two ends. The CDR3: CATTSEDSYEQYF. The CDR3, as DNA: TGTGCCACCACATCGGAGGACTCCTACGAGCAGTACTTC.

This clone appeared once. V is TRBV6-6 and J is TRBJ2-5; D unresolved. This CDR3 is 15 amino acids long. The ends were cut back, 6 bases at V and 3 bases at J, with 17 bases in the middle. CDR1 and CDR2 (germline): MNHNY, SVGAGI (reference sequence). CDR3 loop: CASRWSGFPEETQYF. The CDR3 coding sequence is TGTGCCAGCAGGTGGAGTGGATTCCCAGAAGAGACCCAGTACTTC.

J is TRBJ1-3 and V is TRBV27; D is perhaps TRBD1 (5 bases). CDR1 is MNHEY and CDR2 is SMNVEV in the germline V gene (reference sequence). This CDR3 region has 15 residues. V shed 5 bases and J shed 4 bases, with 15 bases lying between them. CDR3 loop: CASSPTPTGGNTIYF. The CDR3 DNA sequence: TGTGCCAGCAGTCCAACCCCTACAGGAGGAAACACCATATATTTT.

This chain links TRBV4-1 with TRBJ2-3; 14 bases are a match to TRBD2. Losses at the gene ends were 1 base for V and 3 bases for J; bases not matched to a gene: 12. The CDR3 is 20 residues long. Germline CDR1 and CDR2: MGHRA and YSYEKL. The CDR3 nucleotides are TGCGCCAGCAGCCAAGTTCCGGGACTAGCGGGAGAATTGAATACAGATACGCAGTATTTT. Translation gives CASSQVPGLAGELNTDTQYF.

This CDR3 reads CASSETRREKLFF. The DNA for the CDR3 is TGCGCCAGCAGTGAGACTCGGAGGGAAAAACTGTTTTTT. The chain combines TRBV10-1 with TRBJ1-4; no clear D. Trimming left V 2 bases short and J 8 bases short, with 9 bases between. Germline lookup yields CDR1 WNHNN and CDR2 SYGVQD (reference sequence). The CDR3 spans 13 residues.

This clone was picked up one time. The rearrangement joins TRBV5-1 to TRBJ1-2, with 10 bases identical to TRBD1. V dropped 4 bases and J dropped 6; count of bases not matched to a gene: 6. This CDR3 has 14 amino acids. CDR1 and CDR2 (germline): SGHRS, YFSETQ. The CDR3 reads CASSPRTGGDGYTF. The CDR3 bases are TGCGCCAGCAGCCCCAGGACAGGGGGGGATGGCTACACCTTC.

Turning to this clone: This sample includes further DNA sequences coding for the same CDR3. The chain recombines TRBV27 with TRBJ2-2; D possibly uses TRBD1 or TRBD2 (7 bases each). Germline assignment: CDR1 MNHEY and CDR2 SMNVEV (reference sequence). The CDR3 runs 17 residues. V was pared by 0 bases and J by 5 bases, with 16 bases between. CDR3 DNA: TGTGCCAGCAGTTTATCCCCCGGGCAGGGGGGGACCGGGGAGCTGTTTTTT. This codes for CASSLSPGQGGTGELFF.

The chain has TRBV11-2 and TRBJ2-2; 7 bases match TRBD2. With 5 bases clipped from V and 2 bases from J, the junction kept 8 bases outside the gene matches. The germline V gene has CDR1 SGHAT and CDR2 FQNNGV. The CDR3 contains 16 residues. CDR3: CASSPRGGGNTGELFF. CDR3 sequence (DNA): TGTGCCAGCAGCCCGAGGGGCGGGGGTAACACCGGGGAGCTGTTTTTT.

The CDR3, as DNA: TGCGCCAGCAGCTTGGACCAGGGGCTGGGCGAGCAGTACTTC. Protein: CASSLDQGLGEQYF. The chain is built from TRBV5-1 and TRBJ2-5; weak D call: TRBD1 (6 bases). The assigned J gene may be wrong: the sequence end matches TRBJ2-7 better. Germline CDR1 and CDR2: SGHRS and YFSETQ. This CDR3 is 14 amino acids long.

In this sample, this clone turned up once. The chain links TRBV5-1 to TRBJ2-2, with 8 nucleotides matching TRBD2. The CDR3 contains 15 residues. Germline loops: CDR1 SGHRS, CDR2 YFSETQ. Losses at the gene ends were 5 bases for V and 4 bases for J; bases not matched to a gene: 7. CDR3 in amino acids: CASSHSGEGTGELFF. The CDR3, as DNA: TGCGCCAGCAGTCATAGCGGGGAGGGCACCGGGGAGCTGTTTTTT.

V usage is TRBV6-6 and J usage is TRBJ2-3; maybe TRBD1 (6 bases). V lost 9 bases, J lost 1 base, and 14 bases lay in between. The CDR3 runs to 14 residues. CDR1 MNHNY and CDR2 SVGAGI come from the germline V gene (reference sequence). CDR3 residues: CASPSTGRTDTQYF. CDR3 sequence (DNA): TGTGCCAGTCCCTCCACAGGGCGCACAGATACGCAGTATTTT.

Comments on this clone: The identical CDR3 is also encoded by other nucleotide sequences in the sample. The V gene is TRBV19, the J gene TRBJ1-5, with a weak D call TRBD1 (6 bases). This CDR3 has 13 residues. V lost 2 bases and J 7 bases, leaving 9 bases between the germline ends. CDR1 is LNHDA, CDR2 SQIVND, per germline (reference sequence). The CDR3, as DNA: TGTGCCAGTAGTATAAGAGGGGGGCAGCCCCAGCATTTT. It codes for CASSIRGGQPQHF.

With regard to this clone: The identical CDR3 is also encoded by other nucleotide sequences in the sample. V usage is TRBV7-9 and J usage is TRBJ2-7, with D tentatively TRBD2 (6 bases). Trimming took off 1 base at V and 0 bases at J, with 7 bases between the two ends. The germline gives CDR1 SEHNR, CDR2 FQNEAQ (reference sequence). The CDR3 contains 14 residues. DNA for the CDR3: TGTGCCAGCAGCTTAGGCGGGACCTCCTACGAGCAGTACTTC. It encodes CASSLGGTSYEQYF.

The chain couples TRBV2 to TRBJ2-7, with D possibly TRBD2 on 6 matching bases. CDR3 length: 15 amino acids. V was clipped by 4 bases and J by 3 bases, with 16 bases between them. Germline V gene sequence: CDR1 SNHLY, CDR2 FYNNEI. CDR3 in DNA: TGTGCCAGCAGTGGGACCGGGGGAAGCTTCTACGAGCAGTACTTC. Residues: CASSGTGGSFYEQYF. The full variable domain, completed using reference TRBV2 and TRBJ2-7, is EPEVTQTPSHQVTQMGQEVILRCVPISNHLYFYWYRQILGQKVEFLVSFYNNEISEKSEIFDDQFSVERPDGSNFTLKIRSTKLEDSAMYFCASSGTGGSFYEQYFGPGTRLTVT.

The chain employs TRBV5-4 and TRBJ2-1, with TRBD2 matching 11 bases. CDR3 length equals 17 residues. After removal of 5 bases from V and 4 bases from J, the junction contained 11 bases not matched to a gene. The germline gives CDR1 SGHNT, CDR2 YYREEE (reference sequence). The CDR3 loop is CASRMRPGTSGYNEQFF. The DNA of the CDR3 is TGTGCCAGCAGGATGCGCCCCGGGACTAGCGGATACAATGAGCAGTTCTTC. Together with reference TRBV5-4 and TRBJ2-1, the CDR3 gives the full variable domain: ETGVTQSPTHLIKTRGQQVTLRCSSQSGHNTVSWYQQALGQGPQFIFQYYREEENGRGNFPPRFSGLQFPNYSSELNVNALELDDSALYLCASRMRPGTSGYNEQFFGPGTRLTVL.

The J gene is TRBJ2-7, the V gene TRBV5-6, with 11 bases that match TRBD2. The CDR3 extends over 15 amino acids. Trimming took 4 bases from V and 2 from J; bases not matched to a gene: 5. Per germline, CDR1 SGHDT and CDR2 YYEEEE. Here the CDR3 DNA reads TGTGCCAGCAGCGTGGGGACTAGCGGCACCTACGAGCAGTACTTC. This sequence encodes CASSVGTSGTYEQYF.

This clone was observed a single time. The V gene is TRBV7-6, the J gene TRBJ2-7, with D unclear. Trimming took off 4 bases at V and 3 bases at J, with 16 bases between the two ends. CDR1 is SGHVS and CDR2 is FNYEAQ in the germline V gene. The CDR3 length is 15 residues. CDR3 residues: CASSSGVGNLYEQYF. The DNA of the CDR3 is TGTGCCAGCAGCTCAGGAGTTGGGAACCTCTACGAGCAGTACTTC.

The CDR3 loop reads CANIILAGGEQFF. CDR3 in DNA: TGTGCCAACATTATACTAGCGGGAGGAGAGCAGTTCTTC. This chain connects TRBV25-1 to TRBJ2-1; 12 bases are shared with TRBD2. With V trimmed by 10 bases and J by 10 bases, 8 bases remained unmatched. Germline V gives CDR1 MGHDK, CDR2 SYGVNS. The CDR3 contains 13 residues.

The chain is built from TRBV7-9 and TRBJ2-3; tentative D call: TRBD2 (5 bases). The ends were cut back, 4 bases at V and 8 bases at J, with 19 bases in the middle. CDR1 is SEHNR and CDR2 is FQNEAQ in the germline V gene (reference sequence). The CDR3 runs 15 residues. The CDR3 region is CASSSVSAVASTQYF. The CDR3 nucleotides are TGTGCCAGCAGCTCTGTTAGCGCGGTCGCTAGTACGCAGTATTTT.

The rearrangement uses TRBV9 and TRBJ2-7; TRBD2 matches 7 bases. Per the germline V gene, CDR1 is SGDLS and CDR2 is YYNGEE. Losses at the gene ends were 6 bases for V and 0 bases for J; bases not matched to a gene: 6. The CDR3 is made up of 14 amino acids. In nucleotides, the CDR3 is TGTGCCAGCACTAGCGGACTCTCCTCCTACGAGCAGTACTTC. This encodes CASTSGLSSYEQYF. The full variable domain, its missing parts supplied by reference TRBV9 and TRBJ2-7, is DSGVTQTPKHLITATGQRVTLRCSPRSGDLSVYWYQQSLDQGLQFLIQYYNGEERAKGNILERFSAQQFPDLHSELNLSSLELGDSALYFCASTSGLSSYEQYFGPGTRLTVT.

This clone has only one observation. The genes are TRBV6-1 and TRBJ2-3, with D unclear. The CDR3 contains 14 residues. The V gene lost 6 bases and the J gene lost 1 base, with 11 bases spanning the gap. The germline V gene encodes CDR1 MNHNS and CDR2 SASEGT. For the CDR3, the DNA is TGTGCCAGCAGATGGGCGGACCGCACAGATACGCAGTATTTT. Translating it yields CASRWADRTDTQYF.

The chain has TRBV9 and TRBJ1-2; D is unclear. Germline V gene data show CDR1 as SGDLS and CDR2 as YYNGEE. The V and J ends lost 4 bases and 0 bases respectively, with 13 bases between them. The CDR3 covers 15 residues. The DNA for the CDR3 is TGTGCCAGCAGCATAAGCGGTTTTCCTAACTATGGCTACACCTTC. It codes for CASSISGFPNYGYTF.

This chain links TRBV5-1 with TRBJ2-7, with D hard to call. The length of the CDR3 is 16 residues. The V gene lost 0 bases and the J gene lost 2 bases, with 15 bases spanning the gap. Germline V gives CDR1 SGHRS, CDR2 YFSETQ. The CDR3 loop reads CASSLGPNKLTYEQYF. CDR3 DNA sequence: TGCGCCAGCAGCTTGGGCCCCAACAAGCTCACCTACGAGCAGTACTTC.

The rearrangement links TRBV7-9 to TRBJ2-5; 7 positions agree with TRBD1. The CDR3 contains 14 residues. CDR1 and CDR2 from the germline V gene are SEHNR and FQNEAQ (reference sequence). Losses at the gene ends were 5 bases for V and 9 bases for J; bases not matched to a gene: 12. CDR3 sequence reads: CASSDPGQVGAQYF. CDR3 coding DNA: TGTGCCAGCAGCGACCCCGGACAGGTTGGGGCCCAGTACTTC.

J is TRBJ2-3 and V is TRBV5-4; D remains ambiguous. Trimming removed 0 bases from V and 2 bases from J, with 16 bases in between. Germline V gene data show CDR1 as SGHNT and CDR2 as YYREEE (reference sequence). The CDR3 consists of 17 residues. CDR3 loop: CASSLGGYEIITDTQYF. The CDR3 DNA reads TGTGCCAGCAGCTTGGGTGGCTATGAGATCATCACAGATACGCAGTATTTT.